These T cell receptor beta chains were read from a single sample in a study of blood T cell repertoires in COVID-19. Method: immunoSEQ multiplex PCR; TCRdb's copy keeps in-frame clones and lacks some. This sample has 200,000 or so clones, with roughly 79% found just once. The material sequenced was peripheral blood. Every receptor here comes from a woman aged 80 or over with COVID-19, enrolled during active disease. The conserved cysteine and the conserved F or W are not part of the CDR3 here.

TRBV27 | ASSSGSYQPQH
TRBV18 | ASSPISTGTPGNTIY
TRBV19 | ASSKVRFNEKLF
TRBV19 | ASSKDRISYNEQF
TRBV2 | ASSRQGFAYEQY
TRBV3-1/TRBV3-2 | ASEGPGGTYNEQF
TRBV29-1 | SVEDPPAGNEQF
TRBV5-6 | ASSPDRGSSYEQY
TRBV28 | ASSSGQGWVGYT
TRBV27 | ASSFSSWGRRNTEAF
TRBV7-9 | ASWEWTGTGELF
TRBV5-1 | ASSLTVNTGELF
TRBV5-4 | ASRSGLQETQY
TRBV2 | ASSGGQRVQPQH
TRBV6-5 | ASRRDFGELF
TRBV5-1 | ASIEGGSMRDEQF
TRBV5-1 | ASSPQGGSGGYT
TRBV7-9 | ASSPISVVSGELF
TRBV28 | ASSDTLGDQPQH
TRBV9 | ASSVGSGGQETQY
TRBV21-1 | ASSKATFPHGYGYT
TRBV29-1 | SVGGTGRSSGELF
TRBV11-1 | ASSLNGQGLQETQY
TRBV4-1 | AAGQETQY
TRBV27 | ASSPWTGRNEQF
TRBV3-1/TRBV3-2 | ASSQDPRDSSPLH
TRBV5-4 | ASSLADRGHTDTQY
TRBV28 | ASSLGVVYNEQF
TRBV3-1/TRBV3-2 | ASSLGTGNEKLF
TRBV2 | ASRPGTSGREQY
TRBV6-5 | ASSTGTGHQPQH
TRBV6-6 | ASSLDSGGNTIY
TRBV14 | ASSLRPPGFGGYEQY
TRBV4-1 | ASSRRLAGGGETQY
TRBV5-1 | ASSSTSGSSYEQY
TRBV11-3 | ASSSTGYEGDTQY
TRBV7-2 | ASSFRAGMNTEAF
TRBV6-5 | ASRYTTGAEAF